This T cell receptor beta chain came from a study of T cell responses to AZD1222 COVID-19 vaccine. General study findings and limits: Seropositive at baseline were only a handful of AZD1222 recipients. After two AZD1222 doses, spike-specific TCR breadth and depth rose versus day 0. The donor cohort was predominantly white British with a female majority, and clonal diversity may have been underestimated.

This clone appeared a few times. Its antigen is not identified. Trimming cost V 6 bases and J 1 base; bases outside gene matches: 1. The CDR3 extends over 13 amino acids. Using immunoSEQ multiplex PCR, the repertoire was profiled, and TCRdb retains in-frame clones only, with some absent. The sample consists of about 92,000 clones, just over 90% of them appearing once. The chain uses TRBV12-3 or TRBV12-4 and TRBJ2-5, with 8 bases fitting TRBD2. Sample: peripheral blood, taken on day 0 of AZD1222 vaccination. The clonotype originates from an adult in good health. For the CDR3, the DNA is TGTGCCAGCAGACTAGCGGCCCAAGAGACCCAGTACTTC. Translation gives CASRLAAQETQYF.